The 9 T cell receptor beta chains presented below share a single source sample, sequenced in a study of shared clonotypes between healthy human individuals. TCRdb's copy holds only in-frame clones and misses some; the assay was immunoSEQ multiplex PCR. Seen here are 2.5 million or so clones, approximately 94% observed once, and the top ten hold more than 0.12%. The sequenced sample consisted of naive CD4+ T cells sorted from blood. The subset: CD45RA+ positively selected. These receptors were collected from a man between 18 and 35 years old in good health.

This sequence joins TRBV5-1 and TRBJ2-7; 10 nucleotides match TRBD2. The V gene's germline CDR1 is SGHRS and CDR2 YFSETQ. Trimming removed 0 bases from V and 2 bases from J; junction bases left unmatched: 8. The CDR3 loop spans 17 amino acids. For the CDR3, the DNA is TGCGCCAGCAGCTTGGAGGTACTAGCGGGAAGAACCTACGAGCAGTACTTC. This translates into CASSLEVLAGRTYEQYF.

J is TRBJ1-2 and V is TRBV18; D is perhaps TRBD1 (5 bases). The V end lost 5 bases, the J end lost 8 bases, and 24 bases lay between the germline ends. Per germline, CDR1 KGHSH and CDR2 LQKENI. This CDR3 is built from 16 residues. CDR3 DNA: TGTGCCAGCTCAGATGGGGCATCTCCGCTATTAGGCGGCTACACCTTC. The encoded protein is CASSDGASPLLGGYTF.

In DNA form, the CDR3 reads TGTGCCAGCTCACCTTCCTCGGCAGGTCCCGAGCAGTACTTC. Translated, it gives CASSPSSAGPEQYF. This rearrangement joins TRBV18 to TRBJ2-7, with D unresolved. Between the trimmed V and J ends, which lost 3 bases and 6 bases, there was a span of 15 bases. This CDR3 has 14 amino acids. CDR1 is KGHSH and CDR2 is LQKENI in the germline V gene.

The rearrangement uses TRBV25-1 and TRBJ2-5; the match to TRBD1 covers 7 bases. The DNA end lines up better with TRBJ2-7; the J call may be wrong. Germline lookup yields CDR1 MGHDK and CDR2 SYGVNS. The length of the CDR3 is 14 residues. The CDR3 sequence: CASSVTGDSYEQYF. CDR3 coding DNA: TGTGCCAGCAGTGTCACAGGGGATTCCTACGAGCAGTACTTC.

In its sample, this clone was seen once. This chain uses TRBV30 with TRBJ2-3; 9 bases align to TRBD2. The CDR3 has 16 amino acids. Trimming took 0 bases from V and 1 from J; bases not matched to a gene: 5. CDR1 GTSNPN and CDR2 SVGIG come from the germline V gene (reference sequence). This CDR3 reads CAWSVRRLAGTDTQYF. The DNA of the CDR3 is TGTGCCTGGAGTGTACGGAGACTAGCGGGCACAGATACGCAGTATTTT.

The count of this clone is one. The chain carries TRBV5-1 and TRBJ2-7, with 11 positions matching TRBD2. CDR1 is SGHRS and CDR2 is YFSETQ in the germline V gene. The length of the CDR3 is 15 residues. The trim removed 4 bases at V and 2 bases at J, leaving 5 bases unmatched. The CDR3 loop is CASSEPGLAAYEQYF. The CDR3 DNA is TGCGCCAGCAGCGAGCCGGGACTAGCGGCCTACGAGCAGTACTTC.

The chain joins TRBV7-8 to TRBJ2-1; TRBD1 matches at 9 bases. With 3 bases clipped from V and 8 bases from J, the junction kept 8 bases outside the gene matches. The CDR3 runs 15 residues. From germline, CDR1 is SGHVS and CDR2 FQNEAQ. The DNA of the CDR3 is TGTGCCAGCAGCTTGCGCCCGGACAGGGGCGATGAGCAGTTCTTC. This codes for CASSLRPDRGDEQFF.

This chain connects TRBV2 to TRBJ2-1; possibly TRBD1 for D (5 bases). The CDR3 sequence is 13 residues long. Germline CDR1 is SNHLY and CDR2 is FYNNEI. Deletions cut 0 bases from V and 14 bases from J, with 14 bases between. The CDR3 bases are TGTGCCAGCAGTGAAGCGCTTGGCCCACAGGAGTTCTTC. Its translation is CASSEALGPQEFF. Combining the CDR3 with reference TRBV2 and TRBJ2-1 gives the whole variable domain EPEVTQTPSHQVTQMGQEVILRCVPISNHLYFYWYRQILGQKVEFLVSFYNNEISEKSEIFDDQFSVERPDGSNFTLKIRSTKLEDSAMYFCASSEALGPQEFFGPGTRLTVL.

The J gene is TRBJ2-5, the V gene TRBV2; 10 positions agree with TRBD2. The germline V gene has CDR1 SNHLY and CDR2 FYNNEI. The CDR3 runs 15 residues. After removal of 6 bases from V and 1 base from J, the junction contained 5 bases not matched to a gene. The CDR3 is CASSGSGGVQETQYF. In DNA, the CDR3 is TGTGCCAGCAGCGGAAGCGGGGGGGTCCAAGAGACCCAGTACTTC.